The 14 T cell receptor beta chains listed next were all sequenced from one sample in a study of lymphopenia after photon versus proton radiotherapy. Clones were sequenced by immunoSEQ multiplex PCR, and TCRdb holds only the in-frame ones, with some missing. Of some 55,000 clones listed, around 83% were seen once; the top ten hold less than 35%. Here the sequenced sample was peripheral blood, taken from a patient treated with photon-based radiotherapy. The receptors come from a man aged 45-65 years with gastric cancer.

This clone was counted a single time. The CDR3 here is CASSPGVGQETQYF. The CDR3 coding sequence is TGTGCCAGCTCACCTGGGGTAGGCCAAGAGACCCAGTACTTC. The chain uses TRBV18 and TRBJ2-5; no firm D call. Trimming took 3 bases from V and 1 from J, leaving 9 bases between them. This CDR3 has 14 amino acids. The germline V gene has CDR1 KGHSH and CDR2 LQKENI.

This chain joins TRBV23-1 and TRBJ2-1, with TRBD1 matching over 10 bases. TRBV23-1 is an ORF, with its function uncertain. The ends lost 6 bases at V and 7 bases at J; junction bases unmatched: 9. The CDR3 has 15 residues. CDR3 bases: TGCGCCAGCAGCAGAAATTGGACAGGGGGAAATGAGCAGTTCTTC. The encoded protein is CASSRNWTGGNEQFF.

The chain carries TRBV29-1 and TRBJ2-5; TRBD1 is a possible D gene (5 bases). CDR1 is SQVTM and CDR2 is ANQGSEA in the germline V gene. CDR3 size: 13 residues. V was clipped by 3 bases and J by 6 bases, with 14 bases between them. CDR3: CSVDETGSQTQYF. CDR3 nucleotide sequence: TGCAGCGTTGACGAAACAGGCAGTCAGACCCAGTACTTC.

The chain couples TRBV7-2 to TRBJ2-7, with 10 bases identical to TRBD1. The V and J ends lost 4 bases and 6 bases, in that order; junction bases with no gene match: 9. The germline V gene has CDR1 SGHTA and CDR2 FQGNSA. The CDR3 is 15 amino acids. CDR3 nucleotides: TGTGCCAGCAGCTCGCGGGACAGGGGACGCCCCGAGCAGTACTTC. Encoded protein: CASSSRDRGRPEQYF.

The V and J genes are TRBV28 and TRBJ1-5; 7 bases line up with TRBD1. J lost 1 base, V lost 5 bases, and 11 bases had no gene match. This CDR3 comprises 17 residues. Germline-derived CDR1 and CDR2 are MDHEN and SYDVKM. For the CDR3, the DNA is TGTGCCAGCAGTCCTCTTTCCCTGGGACAGAGCAATCAGCCCCAGCATTTT. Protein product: CASSPLSLGQSNQPQHF.

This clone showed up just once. DNA for the CDR3: TGTGCCAGCGTTTGGCAAGGAGCTTTCTTT. It specifies CASVWQGAFF. The chain has TRBV6-1 and TRBJ1-1; D remains ambiguous. The V end lost 8 bases, the J end lost 10 bases, and 11 bases lay between the germline ends. CDR1 and CDR2 (germline): MNHNS, SASEGT. This CDR3 region has 10 residues.

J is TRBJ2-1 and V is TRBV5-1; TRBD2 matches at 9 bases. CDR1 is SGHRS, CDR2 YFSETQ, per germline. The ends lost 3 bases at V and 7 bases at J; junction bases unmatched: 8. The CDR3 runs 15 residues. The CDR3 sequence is CASSSWPAGGNEQFF. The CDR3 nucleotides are TGCGCCAGCAGCTCTTGGCCAGCGGGAGGTAATGAGCAGTTCTTC. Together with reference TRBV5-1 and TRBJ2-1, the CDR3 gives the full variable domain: KAGVTQTPRYLIKTRGQQVTLSCSPISGHRSVSWYQQTPGQGLQFLFEYFSETQRNKGNFPGRFSGRQFSNSRSEMNVSTLELGDSALYLCASSSWPAGGNEQFFGPGTRLTVL.

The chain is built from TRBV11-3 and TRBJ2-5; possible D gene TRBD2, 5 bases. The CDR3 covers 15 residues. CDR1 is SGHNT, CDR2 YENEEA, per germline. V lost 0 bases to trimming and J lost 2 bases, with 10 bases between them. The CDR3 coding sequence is TGTGCCAGCAGCTTAGACGGTGGGAGACAAGAGACCCAGTACTTC. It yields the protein CASSLDGGRQETQYF.

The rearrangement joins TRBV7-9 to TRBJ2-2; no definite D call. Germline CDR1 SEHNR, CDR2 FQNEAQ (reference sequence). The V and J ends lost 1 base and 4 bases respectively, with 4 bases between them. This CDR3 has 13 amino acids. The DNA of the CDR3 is TGTGCCAGCAGCTTAGGACCCACCGGGGAGCTGTTTTTT. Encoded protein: CASSLGPTGELFF.

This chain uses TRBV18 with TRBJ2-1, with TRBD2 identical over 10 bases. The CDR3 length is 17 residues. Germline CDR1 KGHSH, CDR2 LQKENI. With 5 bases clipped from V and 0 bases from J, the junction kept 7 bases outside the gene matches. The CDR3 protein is CASSSWTSGTSYNEQFF. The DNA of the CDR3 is TGTGCCAGCTCATCGTGGACTAGCGGAACCTCCTACAATGAGCAGTTCTTC.

The CDR3 DNA sequence: TGTGCCAGCAGCCCAGGGACAGGGTATAGCAATCAGCCCCAGCATTTT. Translated, it gives CASSPGTGYSNQPQHF. The chain links TRBV7-9 to TRBJ1-5, with 9 bases fitting TRBD1. J was trimmed by 0 bases and V by 5 bases; bases with no gene match: 5. Germline V CDR1 and CDR2: SEHNR, FQNEAQ (reference sequence). The CDR3 has 16 residues.

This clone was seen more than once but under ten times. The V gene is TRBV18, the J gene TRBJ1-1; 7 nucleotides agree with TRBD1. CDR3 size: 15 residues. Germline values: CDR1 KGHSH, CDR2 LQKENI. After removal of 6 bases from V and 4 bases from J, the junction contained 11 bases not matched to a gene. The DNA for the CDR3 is TGTGCCAGCTCGCGAGGGACAGTGGAGTTCACTGAAGCTTTCTTT. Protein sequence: CASSRGTVEFTEAFF.

Here the CDR3 DNA reads TGTGCCAGCAGTGCTAGCGGGAGGGATACAGATACGCAGTATTTT. Translated: CASSASGRDTDTQYF. The V and J genes are TRBV6-6 and TRBJ2-3; 12 nucleotides line up with TRBD2. CDR1 is MNHNY, CDR2 SVGAGI, per germline (reference sequence). The CDR3 has 15 residues. The J segment lost 3 bases and the V segment lost 5 bases, leaving 3 bases of the junction unmatched.

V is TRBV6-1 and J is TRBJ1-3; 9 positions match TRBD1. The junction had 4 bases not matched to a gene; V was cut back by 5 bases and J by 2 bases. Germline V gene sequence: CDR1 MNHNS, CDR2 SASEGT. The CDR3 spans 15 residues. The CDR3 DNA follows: TGTGCCAGCAGTAGGGACAGGGATCCTGGAAACACCATATATTTT. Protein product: CASSRDRDPGNTIYF.